This TCR beta chain originates from a study of response to subunit inactivated influenza vaccine. The study's findings and limits: Authors proposed each seasonal influenza vaccination draws in few new T cells.

Using its own MiXCR run on the RT-PCR reads, TCRdb lists one record per CDR3 protein. The sample yields about 700,000 distinct CDR3 sequences, about 14% seen once. Per the germline V gene, CDR1 is MNHNS and CDR2 is SASEGT. The CDR3 is 17 amino acids. V dropped 6 bases and J dropped 1 base, with 20 bases sitting between them. There are many counts of this clonotype. Its target is not known. V and J are TRBV6-1 and TRBJ2-3; D perhaps matches TRBD1 (8 bases). Source: PBMCs from blood, taken less than 15 days before vaccination. The clonotype comes from a man aged 50 to 59 who received an inactivated influenza vaccine. The DNA of the CDR3 is TGTGCCAGCAGGGGGGGGATAGGACAGGGCCGCACAGATACGCAGTATTTT. Translating it yields CASRGGIGQGRTDTQYF.